The 20 T cell receptor beta chains listed next were all sequenced from one sample in a study of CD8 T cells in Susac syndrome. Random hexamers were used to reverse transcribe 0.5 to 1 ug of RNA. TCRdb recomputed calls from the immunoSEQ multiplex PCR reads with MiXCR, one row per CDR3 protein. There are about 180,000 distinct CDR3 sequences in the sample; around 93% occur only once, and roughly 0.094% lies in the top ten. The specimen was CD4+ T cells from PBMCs. These receptors were obtained from a human donor with multiple sclerosis.

This chain uses TRBV24-1 with TRBJ1-2; D gene unclear. This CDR3 spans 11 amino acids. With 3 bases removed from V and 5 bases from J, the gap between germline ends came to 3 bases. CDR1 and CDR2 (germline): KGHDR, SFDVKD. CDR3 DNA sequence: TGTGCCACCAGTGATGCATATGGCTACACCTTC. Translation: CATSDAYGYTF.

This clonotype was seen only once. The chain joins TRBV7-9 to TRBJ2-3; D unclear. V dropped 10 bases and J dropped 0 bases, with 14 bases sitting between them. The CDR3 spans 14 residues. Germline CDR1 and CDR2: SEHNR and FQNEAQ (reference sequence). The CDR3 is CATKPGQSTDTQYF. CDR3 DNA: TGTGCCACCAAACCCGGGCAGAGCACAGATACGCAGTATTTT.

The chain is built from TRBV20-1 and TRBJ2-2; 7 bases are a match to TRBD2. CDR1 is DFQATT and CDR2 is SNEGSKA in the germline V gene (reference sequence). CDR3 length equals 11 residues. The chain's CDR3 is CSSGKGGELFF. The CDR3 bases are TGCAGCAGCGGGAAAGGCGGGGAGCTGTTTTTT.

V and J are TRBV4-1 and TRBJ2-6; D remains unclear. Per the germline V gene, CDR1 is MGHRA and CDR2 is YSYEKL. Between the trimmed V and J ends, which lost 1 base and 0 bases, there was a span of 4 bases. CDR3 size: 15 residues. For the CDR3, the DNA is TGCGCCAGCAGCCAAGGGCTCTCTGGGGCCAACGTCCTGACTTTC. Protein product: CASSQGLSGANVLTF.

The chain combines TRBV13 with TRBJ2-7; D is ambiguous. Germline CDR1 PRHDT, CDR2 FYEKMQ (reference sequence). The V end lost 4 bases, the J end lost 6 bases, and 10 bases lay between the germline ends. The CDR3 length is 12 residues. CDR3 nucleotide sequence: TGTGCCAGCAGCTCTCCTAGGGCCGAGCAGTACTTC. Its protein is CASSSPRAEQYF. Variable domain in full (rest from reference TRBV13 and TRBJ2-7): AAGVIQSPRHLIKEKRETATLKCYPIPRHDTVYWYQQGPGQDPQFLISFYEKMQSDKGSIPDRFSAQQFSDYHSELNMSSLELGDSALYFCASSSPRAEQYFGPGTRLTVT.

The rearrangement joins TRBV20-1 to TRBJ1-1, with a tentative D call TRBD1 (6 bases). The germline gives CDR1 DFQATT, CDR2 SNEGSKA (reference sequence). V was cut by 0 bases and J by 7 bases, with 15 bases left in between. The CDR3 has 14 amino acids. CDR3 protein: CSARESRGDGEAFF. CDR3 DNA: TGCAGTGCTAGAGAGAGCAGGGGTGACGGTGAAGCTTTCTTT.

The chain carries TRBV30 and TRBJ2-7; D gene uncertain. Per the germline V gene, CDR1 is GTSNPN and CDR2 is SVGIG (reference sequence). V was cut by 0 bases and J by 0 bases, with 9 bases left in between. The CDR3 contains 14 residues. The CDR3 sequence is CAWSVPGSSYEQYF. CDR3 in DNA: TGTGCCTGGAGTGTGCCCGGAAGCTCCTACGAGCAGTACTTC. Supplemented by reference TRBV30 and TRBJ2-7, the full variable domain reads SQTIHQWPATLVQPVGSPLSLECTVEGTSNPNLYWYRQAAGRGLQLLFYSVGIGQISSEVPQNLSASRPQDRQFILSSKKLLLSDSGFYLCAWSVPGSSYEQYFGPGTRLTVT.

This chain links TRBV5-1 with TRBJ2-5, with 9 bases fitting TRBD1. The ends lost 4 bases at V and 4 bases at J; junction bases unmatched: 8. The V gene's germline CDR1 is SGHRS and CDR2 YFSETQ. The CDR3 has 15 residues. CDR3 sequence reads: CASSRQGGSRETQYF. The CDR3 nucleotides are TGCGCCAGCAGCCGACAGGGGGGAAGCAGAGAGACCCAGTACTTC.

V is TRBV9 and J is TRBJ2-2; D unresolved. V lost 0 bases and J 5 bases, leaving 8 bases between the germline ends. Germline CDR1 and CDR2: SGDLS and YYNGEE. The CDR3 spans 14 residues. For the CDR3, the DNA is TGTGCCAGCAGCGTAGAATCGCGGACCGGGGAGCTGTTTTTT. Residues: CASSVESRTGELFF.

The chain joins TRBV2 to TRBJ2-7; TRBD1 matches 7 bases. After removal of 5 bases from V and 4 bases from J, the junction contained 11 bases not matched to a gene. The CDR3 extends over 15 amino acids. Germline values: CDR1 SNHLY, CDR2 FYNNEI. In DNA, the CDR3 is TGTGCCAGCAGTACGATAAGGGACAGTCGGTACGAGCAGTACTTC. Translated, it gives CASSTIRDSRYEQYF.

The V and J genes are TRBV28 and TRBJ1-1; D remains unclear. The V gene lost 3 bases and the J gene lost 4 bases, with 15 bases spanning the gap. The germline gives CDR1 MDHEN, CDR2 SYDVKM. The CDR3 is 15 amino acids. CDR3: CASSLGASGSTEAFF. The CDR3 nucleotides read TGTGCCAGCAGTTTGGGTGCATCAGGAAGCACTGAAGCTTTCTTT.

The chain joins TRBV5-1 to TRBJ2-2, with D possibly matching TRBD1 (5 bases). Trimming cost V 1 base and J 7 bases, with 11 bases left between them. Germline CDR1 is SGHRS and CDR2 is YFSETQ. The CDR3 consists of 14 residues. The CDR3 sequence is CASSLQGKDGELFF. In DNA, the CDR3 is TGCGCCAGCAGCTTGCAGGGAAAGGACGGGGAGCTGTTTTTT.

CDR3 nucleotides: TGCGCCAGCAGCCAAGATAATGGGCTCGGTGGTTCACCCCTCCACTTT. Amino acids: CASSQDNGLGGSPLHF. The chain combines TRBV4-3 with TRBJ1-6, with no clear D. V lost 0 bases and J lost 9, with 15 bases in between. The CDR3 is 16 residues long. Germline CDR1 and CDR2: LGHNA and YSLEER.

J is TRBJ2-5 and V is TRBV30, with D tentatively TRBD2 (6 bases). Deletions cut 5 bases from V and 6 bases from J, with 13 bases between. This CDR3 contains 12 residues. Germline V lookup: CDR1 GTSNPN, CDR2 SVGIG (reference sequence). The CDR3 region is CAWAGTLQTQYF. The DNA of the CDR3 is TGTGCCTGGGCCGGGACTCTTCAGACCCAGTACTTC.

The table lists this clonotype with a count of one. V gene TRBV29-1 combines with J gene TRBJ2-1; D is perhaps TRBD2 (6 bases). V lost 7 bases, J lost 4 bases, and 17 bases lay in between. CDR1 is SQVTM and CDR2 is ANQGSEA in the germline V gene. CDR3 size: 14 residues. Here the CDR3 reads CSAREKGLYNEQFF. The CDR3 DNA reads TGCAGCGCTCGGGAGAAGGGTTTGTACAATGAGCAGTTCTTC.

The CDR3 nucleotides read TGTGCCAGCAGTCCCGAGGGCAGCAATCAGCCCCAGCATTTT. Its protein is CASSPEGSNQPQHF. The chain recombines TRBV27 with TRBJ1-5; D is undetermined. This CDR3 is 14 amino acids long. The V end was cut by 5 bases, the J end by 1 base, with 9 bases between. Germline V CDR1 and CDR2: MNHEY, SMNVEV (reference sequence).

The chain employs TRBV10-1 and TRBJ2-3; TRBD2 matches 9 bases. Trimming took 0 bases from V and 8 from J; bases not matched to a gene: 12. Germline CDR1 WNHNN, CDR2 SYGVQD (reference sequence). The CDR3 runs 17 residues. In nucleotides, the CDR3 is TGCGCCAGCAGTGAGTCGAAGGGGACTAGCACGTCGGGTACGCAGTATTTT. This translates into CASSESKGTSTSGTQYF.

This chain joins TRBV24-1 and TRBJ2-3; D gene unclear. The CDR3 totals 17 residues. CDR1 KGHDR and CDR2 SFDVKD come from the germline V gene. The germline V and J ends were trimmed by 1 base and 2 bases, with 15 bases remaining between them. The CDR3 sequence: CATSDFNPGLDTDTQYF. CDR3 nucleotides: TGTGCCACCAGTGATTTTAACCCCGGGCTAGACACAGATACGCAGTATTTT.

V gene TRBV15 combines with J gene TRBJ2-1, with D possibly TRBD1 on 5 matching bases. V dropped 5 bases and J dropped 7 bases, with 12 bases sitting between them. Germline V gene data show CDR1 as LNHNV and CDR2 as YYDKDF (reference sequence). The CDR3 contains 13 residues. The CDR3 reads CATSRQKENEQFF. The CDR3 DNA follows: TGTGCCACCAGCCGACAGAAAGAAAATGAGCAGTTCTTC.

A single count supports this clonotype. The chain joins TRBV3-1 to TRBJ1-1; possibly TRBD1 for D (5 bases). This CDR3 is 17 amino acids long. The germline V gene has CDR1 LGHDT and CDR2 YNNKEL (reference sequence). V was trimmed by 3 bases and J by 1 base, leaving 18 bases between them. CDR3 region: CASSHLLGGTQNTEAFF. The CDR3 DNA sequence: TGTGCCAGCAGCCACCTACTTGGGGGAACACAGAACACTGAAGCTTTCTTT.